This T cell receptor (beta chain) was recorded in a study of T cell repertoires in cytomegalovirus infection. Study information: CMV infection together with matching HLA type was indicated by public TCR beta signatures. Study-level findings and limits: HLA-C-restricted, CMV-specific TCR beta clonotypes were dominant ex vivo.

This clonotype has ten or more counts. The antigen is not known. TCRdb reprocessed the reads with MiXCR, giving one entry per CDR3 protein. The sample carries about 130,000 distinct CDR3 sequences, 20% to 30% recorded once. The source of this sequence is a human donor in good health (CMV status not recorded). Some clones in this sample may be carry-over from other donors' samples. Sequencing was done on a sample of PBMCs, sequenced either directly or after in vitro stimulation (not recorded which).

CDR3 sequence reads: CASSQGPVAEAFF. CDR3 nucleotide sequence: TGTGCCAGCAGCCAAGGGCCGGTCGCTGAAGCTTTCTTT. The chain combines TRBV12-3 or TRBV12-4 with TRBJ1-1; no definite D call. The CDR3 sequence is 13 residues long. Trimming pared 6 bases from V and 6 bases from J, leaving 14 bases between.